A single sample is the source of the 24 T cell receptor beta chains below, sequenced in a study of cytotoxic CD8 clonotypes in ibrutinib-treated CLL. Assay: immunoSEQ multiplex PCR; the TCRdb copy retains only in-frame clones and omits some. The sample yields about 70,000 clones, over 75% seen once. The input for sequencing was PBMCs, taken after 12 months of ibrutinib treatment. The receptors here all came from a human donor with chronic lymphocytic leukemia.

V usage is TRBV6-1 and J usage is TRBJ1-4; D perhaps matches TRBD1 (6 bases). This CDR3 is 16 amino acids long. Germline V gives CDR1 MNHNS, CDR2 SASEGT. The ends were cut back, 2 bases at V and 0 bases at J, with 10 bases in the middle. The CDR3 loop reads CASSERDIATNEKLFF. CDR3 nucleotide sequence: TGTGCCAGCAGTGAACGGGACATTGCAACTAATGAAAAACTGTTTTTT.

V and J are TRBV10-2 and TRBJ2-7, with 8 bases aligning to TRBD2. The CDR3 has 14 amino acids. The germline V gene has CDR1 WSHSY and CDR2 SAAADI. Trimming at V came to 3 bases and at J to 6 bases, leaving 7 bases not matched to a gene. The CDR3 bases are TGCGCCAGCAGTGATTGGGCCGGGAGGGGCGAGCAGTACTTC. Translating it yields CASSDWAGRGEQYF.

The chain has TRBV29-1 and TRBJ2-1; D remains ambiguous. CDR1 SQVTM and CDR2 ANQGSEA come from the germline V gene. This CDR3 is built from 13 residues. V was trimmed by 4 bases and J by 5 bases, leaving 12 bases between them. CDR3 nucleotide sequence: TGCAGCGTTGGGGCGAGGACCAACAATGAGCAGTTCTTC. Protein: CSVGARTNNEQFF.

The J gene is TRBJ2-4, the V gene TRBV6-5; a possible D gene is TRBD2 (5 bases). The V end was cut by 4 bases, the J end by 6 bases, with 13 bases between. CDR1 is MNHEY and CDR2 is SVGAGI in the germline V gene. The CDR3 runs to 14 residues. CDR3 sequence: CASSSLGVGNIQYF. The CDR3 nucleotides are TGTGCCAGCAGTTCACTAGGAGTAGGAAACATTCAGTACTTC.

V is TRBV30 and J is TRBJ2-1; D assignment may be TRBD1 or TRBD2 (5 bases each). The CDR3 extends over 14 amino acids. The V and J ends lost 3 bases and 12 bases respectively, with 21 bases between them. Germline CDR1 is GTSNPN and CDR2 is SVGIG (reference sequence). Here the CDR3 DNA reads TGTGCCTGGAGCGGACCCGGGGCTCCAATGACGCAGTTCTTC. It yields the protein CAWSGPGAPMTQFF.

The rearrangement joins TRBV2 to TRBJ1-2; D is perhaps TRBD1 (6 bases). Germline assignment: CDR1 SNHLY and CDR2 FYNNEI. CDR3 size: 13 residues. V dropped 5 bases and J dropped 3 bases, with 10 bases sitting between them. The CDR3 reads CASSPGHYYGYTF. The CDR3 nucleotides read TGTGCCAGCAGTCCGGGACACTACTATGGCTACACCTTC.

In DNA form, the CDR3 reads TGTGCCAGCAGCTTTTACGGACTGGCGAACACCGGGGAGCTGTTTTTT. It encodes CASSFYGLANTGELFF. The gene calls are TRBV7-8 and TRBJ2-2; tentative D call: TRBD2 (5 bases). The CDR3 runs to 16 residues. Trimming removed 3 bases at V and 0 bases at J, with 11 bases between. The germline gives CDR1 SGHVS, CDR2 FQNEAQ.

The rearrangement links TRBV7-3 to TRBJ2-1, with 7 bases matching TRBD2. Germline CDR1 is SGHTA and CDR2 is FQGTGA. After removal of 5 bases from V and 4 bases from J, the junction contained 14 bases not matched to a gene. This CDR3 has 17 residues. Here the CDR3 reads CASSLPEFAGDYNEQFF. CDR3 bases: TGTGCCAGCAGCCTACCGGAGTTCGCGGGGGATTACAATGAGCAGTTCTTC.

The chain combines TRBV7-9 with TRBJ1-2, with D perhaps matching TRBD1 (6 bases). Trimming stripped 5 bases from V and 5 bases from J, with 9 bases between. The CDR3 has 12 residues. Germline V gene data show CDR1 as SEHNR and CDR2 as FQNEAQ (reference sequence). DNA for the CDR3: TGTGCCAGCAGCCCCCAGGGGTATGGCTACACCTTC. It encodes CASSPQGYGYTF.

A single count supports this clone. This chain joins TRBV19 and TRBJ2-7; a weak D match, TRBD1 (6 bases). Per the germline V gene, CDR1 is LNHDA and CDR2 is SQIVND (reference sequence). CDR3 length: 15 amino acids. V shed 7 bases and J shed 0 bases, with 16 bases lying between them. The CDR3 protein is CASTYRDGRSYEQYF. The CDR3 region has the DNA TGTGCCAGTACCTACAGGGACGGGCGCTCCTACGAGCAGTACTTC.

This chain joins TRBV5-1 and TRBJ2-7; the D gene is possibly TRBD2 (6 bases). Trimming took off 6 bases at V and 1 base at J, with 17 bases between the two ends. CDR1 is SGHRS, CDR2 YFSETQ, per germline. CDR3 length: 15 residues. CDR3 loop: CASKKRDSESYEQYF. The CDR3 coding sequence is TGCGCCAGCAAAAAACGGGACTCGGAGTCCTACGAGCAGTACTTC.

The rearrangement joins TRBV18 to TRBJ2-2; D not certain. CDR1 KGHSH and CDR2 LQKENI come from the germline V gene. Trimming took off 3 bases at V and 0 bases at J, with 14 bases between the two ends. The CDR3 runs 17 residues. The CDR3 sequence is CASSPSISGANTGELFF. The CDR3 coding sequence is TGTGCCAGCTCACCGAGTATAAGTGGCGCGAACACCGGGGAGCTGTTTTTT.

CDR3 loop: CASSDVMGGYEQYF. In DNA, the CDR3 is TGTGCCAGCAGTGATGTCATGGGGGGCTACGAGCAGTACTTC. V usage is TRBV25-1 and J usage is TRBJ2-7; TRBD2 might be the D (6 bases). The germline V gene encodes CDR1 MGHDK and CDR2 SYGVNS. CDR3 length equals 14 residues. V lost 3 bases and J lost 3, with 12 bases in between.

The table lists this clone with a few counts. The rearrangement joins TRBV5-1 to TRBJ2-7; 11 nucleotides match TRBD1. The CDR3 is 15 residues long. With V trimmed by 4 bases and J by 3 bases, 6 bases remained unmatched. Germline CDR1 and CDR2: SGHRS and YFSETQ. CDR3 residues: CASSGGQGVGYEQYF. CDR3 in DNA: TGCGCCAGCAGCGGGGGACAGGGGGTGGGCTACGAGCAGTACTTC.

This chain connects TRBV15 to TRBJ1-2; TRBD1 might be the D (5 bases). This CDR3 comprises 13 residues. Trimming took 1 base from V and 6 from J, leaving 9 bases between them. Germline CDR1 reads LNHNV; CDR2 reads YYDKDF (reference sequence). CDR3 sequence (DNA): TGTGCCACCAGCAGAGTGCAGGGCGATGGCTACACCTTC. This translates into CATSRVQGDGYTF.

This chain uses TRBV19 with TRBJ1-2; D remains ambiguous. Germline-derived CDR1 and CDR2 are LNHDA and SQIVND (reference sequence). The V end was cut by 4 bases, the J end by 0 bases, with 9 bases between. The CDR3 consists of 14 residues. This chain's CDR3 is CASSTDAANYGYTF. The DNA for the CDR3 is TGTGCCAGTAGTACGGACGCGGCTAACTATGGCTACACCTTC.

CDR3 sequence: CASSPMTRQGPTDTQYF. The CDR3, as DNA: TGTGCCAGCAGCCCCATGACGAGGCAGGGCCCCACAGATACGCAGTATTTT. The chain employs TRBV7-9 and TRBJ2-3, with a weak D call TRBD1 (5 bases). This CDR3 region has 17 residues. CDR1 SEHNR and CDR2 FQNEAQ come from the germline V gene (reference sequence). V lost 5 bases and J 2 bases, leaving 20 bases between the germline ends.

The CDR3 is CASSLGSTSTDTQYF. The DNA of the CDR3 is TGCGCCAGCAGCTTGGGTTCGACCTCCACAGATACGCAGTATTTT. The rearrangement links TRBV5-1 to TRBJ2-3; D gene unclear. Germline V gives CDR1 SGHRS, CDR2 YFSETQ. This CDR3 has 15 residues. Trimming removed 0 bases from V and 2 bases from J, with 10 bases in between.

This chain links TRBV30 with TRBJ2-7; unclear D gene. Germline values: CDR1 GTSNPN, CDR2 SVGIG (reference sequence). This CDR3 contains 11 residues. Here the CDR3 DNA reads TGTGCTACAACCGTAGGGTACGAGCAGTACTTC. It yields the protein CATTVGYEQYF.

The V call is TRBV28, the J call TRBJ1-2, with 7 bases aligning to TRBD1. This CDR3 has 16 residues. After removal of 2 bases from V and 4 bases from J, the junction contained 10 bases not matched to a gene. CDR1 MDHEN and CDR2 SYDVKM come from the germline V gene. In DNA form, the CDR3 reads TGTGCCAGCAGTTTAGGCTTACAGGGGTCTACCTATGGCTACACCTTC. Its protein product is CASSLGLQGSTYGYTF.

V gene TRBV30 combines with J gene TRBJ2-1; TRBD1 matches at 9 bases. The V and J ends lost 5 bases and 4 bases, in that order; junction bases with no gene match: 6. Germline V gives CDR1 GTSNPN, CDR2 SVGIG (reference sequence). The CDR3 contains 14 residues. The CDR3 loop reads CAWHRDRAYNEQFF. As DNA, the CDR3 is TGTGCCTGGCACCGGGACAGGGCATACAATGAGCAGTTCTTC. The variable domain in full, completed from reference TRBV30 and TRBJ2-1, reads SQTIHQWPATLVQPVGSPLSLECTVEGTSNPNLYWYRQAAGRGLQLLFYSVGIGQISSEVPQNLSASRPQDRQFILSSKKLLLSDSGFYLCAWHRDRAYNEQFFGPGTRLTVL.

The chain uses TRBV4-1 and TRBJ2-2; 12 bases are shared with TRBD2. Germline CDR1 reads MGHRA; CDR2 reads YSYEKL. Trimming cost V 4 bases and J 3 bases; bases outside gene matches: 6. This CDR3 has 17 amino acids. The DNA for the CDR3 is TGCGCCAGCAGCCGAAGACTAGCGGGAGATGACACCGGGGAGCTGTTTTTT. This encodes CASSRRLAGDDTGELFF.

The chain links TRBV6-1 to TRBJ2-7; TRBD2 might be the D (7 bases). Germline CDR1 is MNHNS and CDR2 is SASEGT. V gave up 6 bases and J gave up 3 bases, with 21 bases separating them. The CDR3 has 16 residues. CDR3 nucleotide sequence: TGTGCCAGCAGGGAAATTGGGGGGGCAGATTTCTACGAGCAGTACTTC. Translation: CASREIGGADFYEQYF.

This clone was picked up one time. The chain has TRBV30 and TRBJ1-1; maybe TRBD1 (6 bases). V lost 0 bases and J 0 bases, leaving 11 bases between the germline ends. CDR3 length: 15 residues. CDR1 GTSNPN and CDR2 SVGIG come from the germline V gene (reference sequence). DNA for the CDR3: TGTGCCTGGAGTGTAGGGGGATTCATGAACACTGAAGCTTTCTTT. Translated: CAWSVGGFMNTEAFF.